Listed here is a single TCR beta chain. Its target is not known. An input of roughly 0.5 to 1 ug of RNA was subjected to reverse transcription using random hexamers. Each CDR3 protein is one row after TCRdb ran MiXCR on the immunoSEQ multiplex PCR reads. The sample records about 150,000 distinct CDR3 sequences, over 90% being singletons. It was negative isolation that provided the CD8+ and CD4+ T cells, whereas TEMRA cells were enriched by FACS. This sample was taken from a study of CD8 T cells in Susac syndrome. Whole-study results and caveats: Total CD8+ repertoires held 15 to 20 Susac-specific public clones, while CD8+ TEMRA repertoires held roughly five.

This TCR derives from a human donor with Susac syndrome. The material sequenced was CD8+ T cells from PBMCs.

In nucleotides, the CDR3 is TGCGCCAGCAGCACCACGACAGGGACCACTAGCGGGAGCTCCTACGAGCAGTACTTC. Translation gives CASSTTTGTTSGSSYEQYF. The chain combines TRBV5-1 with TRBJ2-7; 11 bases align to TRBD2. This CDR3 has 19 residues. Germline assignment: CDR1 SGHRS and CDR2 YFSETQ. J gave up 0 bases and V 4 bases, and 15 bases lay outside the gene matches. The entire variable domain, with the rest obtained from reference TRBV5-1 and TRBJ2-7, is as follows: KAGVTQTPRYLIKTRGQQVTLSCSPISGHRSVSWYQQTPGQGLQFLFEYFSETQRNKGNFPGRFSGRQFSNSRSEMNVSTLELGDSALYLCASSTTTGTTSGSSYEQYFGPGTRLTVT.